These 5 T cell receptor beta chains were sequenced from one sample in a study of PD-1 blockade in classical Hodgkin lymphoma. Using immunoSEQ multiplex PCR, the repertoire was profiled, and TCRdb retains in-frame clones only, with some absent. This sample yields fewer than 40,000 clones, of which around 88% are seen a single time; more than 0.2% belongs to the top ten. Time point meaning: newly diagnosed, previously untreated cHL patient sample. Negative selection with magnetic separation was used to purify CD4+ T cells from thawed PBMCs. The material sequenced was CD4+ T cells from blood. Receptors were obtained from a human donor with classical Hodgkin lymphoma.

The CDR3 loop reads CASSPLSGRDEQFF. The CDR3 DNA reads as TGTGCCAGCAGCCCCCTTAGCGGGAGGGATGAGCAGTTCTTC. V and J are TRBV6-6 and TRBJ2-1, with 11 bases that match TRBD2. V lost 6 bases and J lost 8; bases outside the gene matches: 6. In germline, CDR1 is MNHNY, CDR2 SVGAGI (reference sequence). The CDR3 length is 14 residues.

Only one count was recorded for this clone. The chain links TRBV28 to TRBJ2-5; D gene ambiguous. The CDR3 covers 11 residues. The V end lost 3 bases, the J end lost 7 bases, and 6 bases lay between the germline ends. Germline V CDR1 and CDR2: MDHEN, SYDVKM. DNA for the CDR3: TGTGCCAGCAGTTTTAAGGGGACCCAGTACTTC. Its translation is CASSFKGTQYF.

The genes are TRBV6-1 and TRBJ2-7; a weak D match, TRBD1 (5 bases). Per the germline V gene, CDR1 is MNHNS and CDR2 is SASEGT. This CDR3 comprises 13 residues. V was pared by 6 bases and J by 3 bases, with 12 bases between. The CDR3 loop reads CASRVGADYEQYF. DNA for the CDR3: TGTGCCAGCAGGGTTGGGGCGGACTACGAGCAGTACTTC.

The table lists this clone with a count of one. This chain uses TRBV5-1 with TRBJ1-2, with D hard to call. The V gene lost 0 bases and the J gene lost 8 bases, with 17 bases spanning the gap. Per germline, CDR1 SGHRS and CDR2 YFSETQ. The CDR3 is 15 residues long. In nucleotides, the CDR3 is TGCGCCAGCAGCTTGGGGGATCCCAAGCTTTACGGCTACACCTTC. Translating it yields CASSLGDPKLYGYTF.

This chain uses TRBV7-9 with TRBJ2-1; D might be TRBD1 (6 bases). This CDR3 has 13 residues. Trimming stripped 2 bases from V and 16 bases from J, with 18 bases between. The V gene's germline CDR1 is SEHNR and CDR2 FQNEAQ (reference sequence). CDR3 in DNA: TGTGCCAGCAGCTTAAACACTGGGGGCACGTTTTTCTTC. Protein: CASSLNTGGTFFF.